These T cell receptor beta chains were read from a single sample in a study of T cells in Graves' hyperthyroidism and ophthalmopathy. A single record per CDR3 protein comes from TCRdb applying MiXCR to the multiplex PCR reads. The sample yields more than 600,000 distinct CDR3 sequences, 15% to 20% seen once. Sequencing used blood. The receptors come from a man between 18 and 29 years old with Graves' hyperthyroidism. The CDR3 runs from the conserved cysteine through the conserved F or W. A D gene is named only where the DNA matches it firmly. A clone size is listed for some rows: how often the clone was seen (once, few, many), or a class if it is expanded.

TRBJ2-2 TRBV20-1 - TRBD2 16 CSARDLGLAGAGELFF TGCAGTGCTAGAGACCTCGGGCTAGCGGGCGCCGGGGAGCTGTTTTTT
TRBJ1-2 TRBV7-2 - TRBD1 13 CASSLEQGTGYTF TGTGCCAGCAGCTTAGAACAGGGGACCGGCTACACCTTC
TRBJ2-7 TRBV28 many TRBD1 15 CASSLWGTGVIEQYF TGTGCCAGCAGTTTATGGGGGACAGGGGTTATCGAGCAGTACTTC
TRBJ2-7 TRBV12-3/TRBV12-4 many TRBD2 14 CASSPEREGLEQYF TGTGCCAGCAGTCCCGAGCGGGAGGGCCTCGAGCAGTACTTC
TRBJ2-1 TRBV14 few TRBD2 13 CASGGRVVNEQFF TGTGCCAGTGGCGGGAGGGTCGTAAATGAGCAGTTCTTC
TRBJ2-5 TRBV4-1 - TRBD2 16 CASSQDTGGGEETQYF TGCGCCAGCAGCCAAGATACCGGGGGAGGGGAGGAGACCCAGTACTTC
TRBJ1-2 TRBV6-1 few - 14 CASSFSWGGDGYTF TGTGCCAGCAGTTTCTCATGGGGGGGGGATGGCTACACCTTC
TRBJ1-5 TRBV18 many - 15 CASSQGQVGNQPQHF TGTGCCAGCTCACAGGGCCAGGTGGGCAATCAGCCCCAGCATTTT
TRBJ2-2 TRBV7-9 - - 15 CASGNGRGIPGELFF TGTGCCAGCGGGAACGGGAGAGGTATTCCCGGGGAGCTGTTTTTT
TRBJ2-7 TRBV5-5 many TRBD1 14 CASGKGQGIYEQYF TGTGCCAGCGGAAAGGGACAGGGGATATACGAGCAGTACTTC